Sequencing of this T cell receptor beta chain was carried out in a study of blood T cell repertoires in COVID-19. About the study: COVID-19 samples collected from the United States, Italy and Spain covered acute and convalescent phases. In each case, the material was cDNA or gDNA derived from T cells, B-cell-depleted T cells, or PBMCs.

Under the authors' procedure: Reference gene primer amplification yielded estimated nucleated cell counts. The protocol was immunoSEQ multiplex PCR, while the TCRdb copy is restricted to in-frame clones and leaves out a portion. V, J and clone size are those of that table, while D and trimming were read from the DNA. The sample holds 200,000 to 300,000 clones, roughly 80% seen once. Seattle patients were enrolled during active infection and followed longitudinally. Germline V CDR1 and CDR2: SGHDN, FVKESK. Losses at the gene ends were 0 bases for V and 6 bases for J; bases not matched to a gene: 6. This CDR3 is 16 amino acids long.

The clonotype was recovered from a woman of 80 years or more with COVID-19, enrolled during active disease. Sequenced sample: peripheral blood. The genes are TRBV14 and TRBJ2-2; 8 bases map to TRBD2. The DNA of the CDR3 is TGTGCCAGCAGCCAAGATGTAGCGGGGAGGCCCGGGGAGCTGTTTTTT. It codes for CASSQDVAGRPGELFF. The full variable domain, in which reference TRBV14 and TRBJ2-2 provide the parts outside the CDR3, is EAGVTQFPSHSVIEKGQTVTLRCDPISGHDNLYWYRRVMGKEIKFLLHFVKESKQDESGMPNNRFLAERTGGTYSTLKVQPAELEDSGVYFCASSQDVAGRPGELFFGEGSRLTVL.